This TCR beta chain was retrieved from a study of regulatory T cells in long-lasting Graves disease. Study as a whole: More than 5 years of antithyroid drugs with positive TSH receptor antibodies defined persistent Graves' disease. Regarding the study as a whole: Persistent Graves' patients possessed reduced TCR diversity relative to recently diagnosed ones.

Combining iRepertoire HTBI primers with Arm-PCR of CDR3 regions, the authors built TCR beta libraries. Under the authors' procedure: Identification of gene segments yielded approximately 62 TRBV and about 15 TRBJ across samples. One entry per CDR3 protein, called by TCRdb with MiXCR from the multiplex PCR reads. Clone size and V and J calls follow TCRdb, not the original study. Of 400,000 to 500,000 distinct CDR3 sequences listed, around a fifth are singletons. This clonotype was picked up a small number of times. What it recognizes is unknown. Stated time point: persistent/refractory GD, antithyroid drugs over 5 years with positive TRAb. There was RNA extracted from PBMCs, and the TCR library was made from it. The sequenced sample was peripheral blood mononuclear cells (PBMCs), obtained when the disease was refractory, from a patient treated with antithyroid drugs. The clonotype was recovered from a female donor with Graves disease.

The DNA for the CDR3 is TGTGCCAGCACCCCGGTCGGACAGGGGGCACGGAATGAGCAGTTCTTC. It encodes CASTPVGQGARNEQFF. This chain connects TRBV28 to TRBJ2-1; 11 positions agree with TRBD1. Germline assignment: CDR1 MDHEN and CDR2 SYDVKM. V lost 7 bases and J lost 7; bases outside the gene matches: 12. The CDR3 length is 16 residues.